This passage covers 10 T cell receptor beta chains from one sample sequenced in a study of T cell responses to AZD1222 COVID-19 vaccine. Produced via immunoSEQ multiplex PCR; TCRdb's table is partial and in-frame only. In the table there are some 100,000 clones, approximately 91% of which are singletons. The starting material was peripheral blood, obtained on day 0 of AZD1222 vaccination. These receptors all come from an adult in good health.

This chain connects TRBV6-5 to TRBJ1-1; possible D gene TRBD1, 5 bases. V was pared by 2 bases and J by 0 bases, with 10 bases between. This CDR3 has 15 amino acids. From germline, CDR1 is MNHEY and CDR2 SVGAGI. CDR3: CASSYGAGMNTEAFF. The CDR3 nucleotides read TGTGCCAGCAGTTACGGCGCAGGGATGAACACTGAAGCTTTCTTT.

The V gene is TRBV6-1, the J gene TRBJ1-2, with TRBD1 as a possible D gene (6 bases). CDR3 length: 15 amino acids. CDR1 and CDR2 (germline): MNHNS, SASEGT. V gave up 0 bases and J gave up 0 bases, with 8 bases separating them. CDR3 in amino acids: CASSEAGAANYGYTF. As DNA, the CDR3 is TGTGCCAGCAGTGAAGCGGGGGCCGCTAACTATGGCTACACCTTC.

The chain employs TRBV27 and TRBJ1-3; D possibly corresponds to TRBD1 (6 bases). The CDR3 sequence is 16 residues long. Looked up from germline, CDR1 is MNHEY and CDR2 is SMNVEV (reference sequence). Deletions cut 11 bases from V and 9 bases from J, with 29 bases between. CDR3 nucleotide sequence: TGTGCCCGAGGCAGGGGATACTTGGGCCCGGAGGTCACCATATATTTT. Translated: CARGRGYLGPEVTIYF.

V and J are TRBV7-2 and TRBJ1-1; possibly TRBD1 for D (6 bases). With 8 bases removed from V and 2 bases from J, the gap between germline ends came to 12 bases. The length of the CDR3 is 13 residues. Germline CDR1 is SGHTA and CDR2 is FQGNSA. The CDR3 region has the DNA TGTGCCAGCGGGGGCCGATTTAACACTGAAGCTTTCTTT. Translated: CASGGRFNTEAFF.

The CDR3 reads CASRAGVGTDTQYF. The CDR3 DNA follows: TGTGCCAGCCGAGCGGGGGTAGGGACAGATACGCAGTATTTT. The chain combines TRBV7-2 with TRBJ2-3; 8 bases are a match to TRBD2. The V segment lost 8 bases and the J segment 3 bases; nucleotides outside the gene matches: 7. This CDR3 comprises 14 residues. Looked up from germline, CDR1 is SGHTA and CDR2 is FQGNSA.

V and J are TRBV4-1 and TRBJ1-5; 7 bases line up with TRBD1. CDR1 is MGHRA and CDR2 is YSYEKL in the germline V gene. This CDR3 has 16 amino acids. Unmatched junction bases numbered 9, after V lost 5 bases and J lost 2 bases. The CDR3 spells CASSAWTGGGNQPQHF. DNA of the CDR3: TGCGCCAGCAGCGCATGGACAGGTGGTGGCAATCAGCCCCAGCATTTT.

CDR3 in DNA: TGTGCCAGCAGCTTAGGGACAATACGCGAGCAGTACTTC. It encodes CASSLGTIREQYF. V gene TRBV11-3 combines with J gene TRBJ2-7; TRBD1 is a possible D gene (5 bases). Germline CDR1 SGHNT, CDR2 YENEEA. The CDR3 spans 13 residues. V was clipped by 1 base and J by 6 bases, with 10 bases between them.

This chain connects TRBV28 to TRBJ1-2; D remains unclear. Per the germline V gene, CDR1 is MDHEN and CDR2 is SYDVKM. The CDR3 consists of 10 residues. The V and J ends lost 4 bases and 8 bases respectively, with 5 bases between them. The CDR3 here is CASSSGGYTF. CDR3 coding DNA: TGTGCCAGCAGTTCGGGGGGCTACACCTTC.

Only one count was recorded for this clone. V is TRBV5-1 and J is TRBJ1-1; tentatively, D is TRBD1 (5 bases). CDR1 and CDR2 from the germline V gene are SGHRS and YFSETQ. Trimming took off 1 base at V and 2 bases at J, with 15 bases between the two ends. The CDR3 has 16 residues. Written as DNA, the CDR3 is TGCGCCAGCAGCTTGATTCCCAGCGGGGCCAACACTGAAGCTTTCTTT. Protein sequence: CASSLIPSGANTEAFF.

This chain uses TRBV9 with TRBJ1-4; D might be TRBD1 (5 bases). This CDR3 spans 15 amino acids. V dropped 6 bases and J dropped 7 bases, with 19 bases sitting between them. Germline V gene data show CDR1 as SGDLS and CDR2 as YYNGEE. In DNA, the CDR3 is TGTGCCAGCAATCGGCGGGGGGAGATGGTTGAAAAACTGTTTTTT. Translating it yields CASNRRGEMVEKLFF.